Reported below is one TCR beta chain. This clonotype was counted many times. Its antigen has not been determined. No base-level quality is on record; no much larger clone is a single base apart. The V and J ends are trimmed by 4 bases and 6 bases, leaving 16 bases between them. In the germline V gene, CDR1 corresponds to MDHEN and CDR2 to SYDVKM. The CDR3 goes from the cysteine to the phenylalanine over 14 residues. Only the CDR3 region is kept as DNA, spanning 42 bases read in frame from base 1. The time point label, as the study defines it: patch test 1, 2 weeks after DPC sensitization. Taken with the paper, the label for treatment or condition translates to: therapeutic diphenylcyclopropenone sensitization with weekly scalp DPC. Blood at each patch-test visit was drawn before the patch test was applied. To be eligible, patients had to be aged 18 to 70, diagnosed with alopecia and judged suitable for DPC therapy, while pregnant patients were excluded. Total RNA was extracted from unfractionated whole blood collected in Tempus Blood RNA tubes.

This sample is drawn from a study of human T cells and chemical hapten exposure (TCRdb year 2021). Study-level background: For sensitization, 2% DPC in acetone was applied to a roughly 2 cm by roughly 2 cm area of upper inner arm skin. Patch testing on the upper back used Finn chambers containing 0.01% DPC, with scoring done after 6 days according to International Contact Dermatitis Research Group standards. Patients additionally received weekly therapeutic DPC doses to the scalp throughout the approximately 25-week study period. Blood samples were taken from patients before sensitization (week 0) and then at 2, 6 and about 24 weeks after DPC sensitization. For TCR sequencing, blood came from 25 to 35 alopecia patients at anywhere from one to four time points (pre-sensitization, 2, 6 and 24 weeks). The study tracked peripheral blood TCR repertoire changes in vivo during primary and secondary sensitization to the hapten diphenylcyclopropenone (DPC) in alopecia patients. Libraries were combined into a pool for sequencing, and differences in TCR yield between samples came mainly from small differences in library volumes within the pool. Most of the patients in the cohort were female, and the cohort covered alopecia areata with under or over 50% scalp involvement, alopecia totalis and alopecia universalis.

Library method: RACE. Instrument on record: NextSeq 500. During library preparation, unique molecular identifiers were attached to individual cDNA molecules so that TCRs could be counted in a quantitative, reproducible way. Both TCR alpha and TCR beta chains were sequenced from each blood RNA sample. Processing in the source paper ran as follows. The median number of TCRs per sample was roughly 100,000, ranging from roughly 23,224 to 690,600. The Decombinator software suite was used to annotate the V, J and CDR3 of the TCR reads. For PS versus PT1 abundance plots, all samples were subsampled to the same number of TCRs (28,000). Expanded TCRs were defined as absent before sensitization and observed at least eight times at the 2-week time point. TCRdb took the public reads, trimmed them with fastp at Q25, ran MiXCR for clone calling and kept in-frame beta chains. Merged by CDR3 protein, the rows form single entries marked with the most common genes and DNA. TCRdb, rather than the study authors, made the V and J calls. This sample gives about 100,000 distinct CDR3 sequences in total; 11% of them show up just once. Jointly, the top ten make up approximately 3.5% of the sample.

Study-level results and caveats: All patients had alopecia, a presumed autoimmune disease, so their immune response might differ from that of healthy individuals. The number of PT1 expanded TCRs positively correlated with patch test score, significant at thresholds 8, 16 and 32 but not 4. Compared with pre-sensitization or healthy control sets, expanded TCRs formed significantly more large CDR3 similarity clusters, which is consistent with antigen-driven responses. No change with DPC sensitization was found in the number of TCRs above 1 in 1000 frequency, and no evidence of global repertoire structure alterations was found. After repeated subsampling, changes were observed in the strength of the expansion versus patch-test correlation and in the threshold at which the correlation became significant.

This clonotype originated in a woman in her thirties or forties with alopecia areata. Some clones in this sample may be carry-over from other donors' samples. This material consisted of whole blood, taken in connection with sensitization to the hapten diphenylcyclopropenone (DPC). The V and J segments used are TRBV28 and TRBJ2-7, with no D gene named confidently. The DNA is TGTGCCAGCAGTTCGGTACGCTGGGTCTCCGAGCAGTACTTC. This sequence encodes CASSSVRWVSEQYF.